These 16 T cell receptor beta chains were sequenced from one sample in a study of T cells in Graves' hyperthyroidism and ophthalmopathy. Template material for amplifying TCR beta CDR3 regions consisted of RNA transcripts. The HTBI set primed first-round TCR CDR3 RT-PCR. TCRdb recomputed calls from the multiplex PCR reads with MiXCR, one row per CDR3 protein. This sample has some 500,000 distinct CDR3 sequences, with around 24% found just once. The sequencing sample was made of blood. These receptors were taken from a woman in her 30s with Graves' ophthalmopathy.

This clonotype was recorded at least ten times. V is TRBV10-1 and J is TRBJ1-5; a possible D gene is TRBD1 (5 bases). V shed 6 bases and J shed 6 bases, with 12 bases lying between them. CDR1 and CDR2 (germline): WNHNN, SYGVQD (reference sequence). This CDR3 has 13 residues. CDR3 region: CASSPGGSQPQHF. CDR3 bases: TGCGCCAGCAGCCCCGGGGGATCTCAGCCCCAGCATTTT.

J is TRBJ2-7 and V is TRBV18, with D uncertain. Trimming removed 2 bases from V and 1 base from J, with 9 bases in between. In germline, CDR1 is KGHSH, CDR2 LQKENI. This CDR3 contains 14 residues. The CDR3 is CASSPTMDSYEQYF. The CDR3 DNA reads as TGTGCCAGCTCACCAACCATGGATTCCTACGAGCAGTACTTC.

The chain uses TRBV11-2 and TRBJ2-5; 8 positions agree with TRBD2. This CDR3 is 18 amino acids long. V lost 5 bases, J lost 4 bases, and 18 bases stayed unmatched. Per the germline V gene, CDR1 is SGHAT and CDR2 is FQNNGV. The CDR3 region is CASSAGGRGYDLIETQYF. The CDR3 DNA is TGTGCCAGCAGCGCGGGAGGCAGGGGATATGATTTGATAGAGACCCAGTACTTC.

This clonotype was counted at least ten times. The V call is TRBV5-1, the J call TRBJ1-1; 7 bases map to TRBD1. There are 14 residues in the CDR3. V lost 4 bases to trimming and J lost 8 bases; unmatched junction nucleotides: 11. Germline V gene sequence: CDR1 SGHRS, CDR2 YFSETQ. This CDR3 is CASSKGQARFEAFF. The CDR3 DNA follows: TGCGCCAGCAGCAAAGGACAGGCCAGATTCGAAGCTTTCTTT.

This clonotype was counted a few times. This chain links TRBV6-5 with TRBJ2-7, with 8 bases that match TRBD1. CDR1 and CDR2 (germline): MNHEY, SVGAGI. The CDR3 loop spans 14 amino acids. With 4 bases clipped from V and 5 bases from J, the junction kept 7 bases outside the gene matches. Here the CDR3 reads CASSLVTGVHEQYF. CDR3 DNA sequence: TGTGCCAGCAGTTTAGTGACAGGGGTCCACGAGCAGTACTTC.

This clonotype was seen ten or more times. The CDR3 bases are TGCGCCAGCAGCCAAGATCGGGCAGGGAACTATGGCTACACCTTC. This gives the protein CASSQDRAGNYGYTF. This chain joins TRBV4-1 and TRBJ1-2; perhaps TRBD1 as D (5 bases). V was trimmed by 0 bases and J by 2 bases, leaving 10 bases between them. The V gene's germline CDR1 is MGHRA and CDR2 YSYEKL. The CDR3 contains 15 residues.

This clonotype showed up just a few times. The rearrangement links TRBV2 to TRBJ2-7; D is possibly TRBD1 (5 bases). The CDR3 has 13 residues. Trimming pared 10 bases from V and 4 bases from J, leaving 17 bases between. CDR1 and CDR2 from the germline V gene are SNHLY and FYNNEI. The CDR3 nucleotides read TGTGCCACCCACGCGGACGGACAATACGAGCAGTACTTC. Its translation: CATHADGQYEQYF.

V and J are TRBV7-6 and TRBJ2-7, with 10 bases aligning to TRBD1. Trimming cost V 2 bases and J 5 bases; bases outside gene matches: 9. The germline gives CDR1 SGHVS, CDR2 FNYEAQ. The CDR3 covers 16 residues. The CDR3, as DNA: TGTGCCAGCAGCTTACGTGCAGGGACAGGGGCAAACGAGCAGTACTTC. Protein: CASSLRAGTGANEQYF.

This clonotype was found many times. This rearrangement joins TRBV6-5 to TRBJ2-7, with a possible D match to TRBD1 (5 bases). Trimming removed 2 bases at V and 7 bases at J, with 12 bases between. CDR3 length: 13 residues. Germline V gives CDR1 MNHEY, CDR2 SVGAGI. CDR3: CASSYTKGYEQYF. The CDR3 DNA sequence: TGTGCCAGCAGTTACACAAAGGGGTATGAGCAGTACTTC.

This clonotype came up many times. The CDR3 region is CASSLTGPQNSDTEAFF. The CDR3 DNA sequence: TGTGCCAGCAGCTTAACAGGTCCCCAGAACAGCGACACTGAAGCTTTCTTT. The chain has TRBV7-8 and TRBJ1-1; D might be TRBD1 (5 bases). Trimming pared 2 bases from V and 3 bases from J, leaving 19 bases between. This CDR3 spans 17 amino acids. Germline loops: CDR1 SGHVS, CDR2 FQNEAQ.

The chain is built from TRBV11-2 and TRBJ2-2; 13 nucleotides match TRBD2. Trimming took 3 bases from V and 5 from J; bases not matched to a gene: 9. The CDR3 loop spans 18 amino acids. Germline V gene data show CDR1 as SGHAT and CDR2 as FQNNGV. CDR3 DNA sequence: TGTGCCAGCAGCTTCCCGACTAGCGGGGGGCGACGGACCGGGGAGCTGTTTTTT. Protein sequence: CASSFPTSGGRRTGELFF.

This clonotype has a single count. The chain joins TRBV30 to TRBJ2-7, with D perhaps matching TRBD1 (6 bases). Germline V CDR1 and CDR2: GTSNPN, SVGIG (reference sequence). The CDR3 has 15 amino acids. Trimming shortened V by 2 bases and J by 5 bases, and 19 bases separated the two germline ends. CDR3 nucleotide sequence: TGTGCCTGGAGTCGACCGGGGACAAAAGTCCACGAGCAGTACTTC. It yields the protein CAWSRPGTKVHEQYF.

This clonotype was seen more than once but under ten times. The chain couples TRBV9 to TRBJ2-7; TRBD1 is a possible D gene (6 bases). The germline V and J ends were trimmed by 0 bases and 4 bases, with 17 bases remaining between them. This CDR3 is built from 16 residues. Germline V gene sequence: CDR1 SGDLS, CDR2 YYNGEE. The DNA for the CDR3 is TGTGCCAGCAGCGTAGCGGGCAGGGGCTCACTATACGAGCAGTACTTC. Protein product: CASSVAGRGSLYEQYF.

This clonotype was picked up many times. The chain's CDR3 is CASSFREHYQPQHF. The DNA for the CDR3 is TGTGCCAGCAGTTTTCGGGAGCACTATCAGCCCCAGCATTTT. This rearrangement joins TRBV12-3 or TRBV12-4 to TRBJ1-5; the D is unclear. The CDR3 length is 14 residues. Trimming shortened V by 3 bases and J by 5 bases, and 11 bases separated the two germline ends.

J is TRBJ1-2 and V is TRBV7-9; D gene uncertain. The germline V gene has CDR1 SEHNR and CDR2 FQNEAQ (reference sequence). The CDR3 runs to 12 residues. V gave up 6 bases and J gave up 5 bases, with 10 bases separating them. The CDR3 here is CASRGGPYGYTF. The CDR3 bases are TGTGCCAGCAGGGGCGGCCCATATGGCTACACCTTC.

This clonotype came up many times. This sequence joins TRBV6-5 and TRBJ1-3; no definite D call. Germline CDR1 and CDR2: MNHEY and SVGAGI. The CDR3 is 14 amino acids. The V and J ends lost 4 bases and 3 bases respectively, with 10 bases between them. As DNA, the CDR3 is TGTGCCAGCAGTTCTGTCCCGGGTGGAAACACCATATATTTT. This sequence encodes CASSSVPGGNTIYF.